Sequencing of this TCR beta chain was carried out in a study of T cell responses to AZD1222 COVID-19 vaccine. Points from the study as a whole: It was only after the peak T cell response that any repertoires were sampled. Donors, mostly white British, included more females; clonal diversity was possibly underestimated.

This clone has only a few counts. The antigen remains undetermined. CDR1 SGHDT and CDR2 YYEEEE come from the germline V gene. This CDR3 comprises 14 residues. V was shortened by 6 bases and J by 10 bases, with 17 bases between the two germline ends. Sequencing used immunoSEQ multiplex PCR; TCRdb keeps in-frame clones, though not all of them. Of some 100,000 clones listed, approximately 90% are singletons. The clonotype originates from an adult in good health. The V call is TRBV5-6, the J call TRBJ1-6; TRBD1 might be the D (6 bases). This specimen consisted of peripheral blood, obtained on day 0 of AZD1222 vaccination. The CDR3 bases are TGTGCCAGCAATAACAGGGAGAGAGGATCACCCCTCCACTTT. It encodes CASNNRERGSPLHF. Drawing the rest from reference TRBV5-6 and TRBJ1-6, the complete variable domain is DAGVTQSPTHLIKTRGQQVTLRCSPKSGHDTVSWYQQALGQGPQFIFQYYEEEERQRGNFPDRFSGHQFPNYSSELNVNALLLGDSALYLCASNNRERGSPLHFGNGTRLTVT.